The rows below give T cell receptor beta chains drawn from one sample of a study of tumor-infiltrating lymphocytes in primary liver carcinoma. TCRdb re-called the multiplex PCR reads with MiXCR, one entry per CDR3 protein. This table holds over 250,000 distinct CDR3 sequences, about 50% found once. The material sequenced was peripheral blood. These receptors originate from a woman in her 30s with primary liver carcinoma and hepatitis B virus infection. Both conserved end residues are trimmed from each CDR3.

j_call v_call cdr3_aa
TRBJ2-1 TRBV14 ASSQLLGLQF
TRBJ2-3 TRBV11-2 ASRLASRNTQY
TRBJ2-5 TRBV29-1 SVERVARETQY
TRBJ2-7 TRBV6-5 ASSYTGGTYEQY
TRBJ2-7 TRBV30 AWKTGVYEQY
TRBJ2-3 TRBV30 ASTSESTDTQY
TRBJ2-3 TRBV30 AWTADRGGTQY
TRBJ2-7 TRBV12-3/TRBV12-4 ASGGRGTSGSYEQY
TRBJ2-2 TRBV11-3 VSCFFTGTGGTGELF
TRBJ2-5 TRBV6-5 ASSEHRQETQY
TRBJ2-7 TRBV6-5 ASSYVFSTSGSYEQY
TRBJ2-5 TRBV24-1 ATRTCIPRTSGEETQY
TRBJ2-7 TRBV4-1 ASSIIGTKPYEQY
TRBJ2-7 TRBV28 ASSPQAGRVYEQY
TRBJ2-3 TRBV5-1 ASSAGRGSDTQY
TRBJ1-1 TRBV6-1 VCIEDRNTEAF
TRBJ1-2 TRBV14 ASSQIQGDGYT
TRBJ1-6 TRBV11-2 ASSLGIGTGYNSPLH
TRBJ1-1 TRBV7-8 ASSPRGAGTEAF
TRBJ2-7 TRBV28 ASSRPPPSYEQY
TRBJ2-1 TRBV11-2 VSSSGLANYNERF
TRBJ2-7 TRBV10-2 ASSARGSFSYEQY
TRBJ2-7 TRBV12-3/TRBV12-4 ASSPGGDRGKY
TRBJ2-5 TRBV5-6 ASSRGLAGVYGETQY
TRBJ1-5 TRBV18 ASSPGSGHDRPQH
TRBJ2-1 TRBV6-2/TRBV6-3 TSSPYAGLYNEQF
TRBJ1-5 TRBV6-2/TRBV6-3 ASSTMYNQPQH
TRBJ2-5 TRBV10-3 AIRPQERETQY
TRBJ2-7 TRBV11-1 ASSLLAGAFYEQY
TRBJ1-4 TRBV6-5 ASCRKQGTREKLF
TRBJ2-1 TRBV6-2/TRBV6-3 ASSYEVKDEQF
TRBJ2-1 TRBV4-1 ASSPGRGFTYNEQF
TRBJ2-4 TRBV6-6 ATRPAGGLNTQY
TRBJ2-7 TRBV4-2 ASSQEALGGFYEQY
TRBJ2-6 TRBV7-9 ASRAGQGSGANVLT
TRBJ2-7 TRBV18 ASSRGGITRYEQY